Only a few counts were recorded for the clone carrying this TCR beta chain. Its antigen is as yet unknown. Expressed TCRB transcripts were sequenced because the isolated RNA had all been reverse transcribed beforehand. TCRdb's copy holds only in-frame clones and misses some; the assay was immunoSEQ multiplex PCR. The profile shows about 150,000 clones, 11% of them singletons. This CDR3 is 15 amino acids long. The germline CDR1 and CDR2 sequences are KGHSH and LQKENI. V lost 6 bases to trimming and J lost 5 bases; unmatched junction nucleotides: 9. This entry belongs to a study of beta chain features in type 1 diabetes. Study-level results: Equally in patients and controls, shorter templates might have been favored by PCR.

The chain uses TRBV18 and TRBJ2-1, with 8 bases that match TRBD1. The sample was central memory CD4+ T cells from blood. The source is a young man in good health. CDR3: CASSRRQGNNNEQFF. Written as DNA, the CDR3 is TGTGCCAGCTCGCGCCGACAGGGGAACAACAATGAGCAGTTCTTC.